The sequence of this T cell receptor beta chain was determined in a study of low-dose radiotherapy and immunotherapy resistance in tumors. On the study more broadly: Every 2 weeks, cohort 1 got 0.5 Gy, reaching 6.5 Gy to the planning target volume. The regimen for patients comprised intravenous nivolumab 240 mg every two weeks plus intravenous ipilimumab 1 mg/kg every six weeks.

In the RACIN dose-escalation trial, donors got nivolumab plus ipilimumab with aspirin, cyclophosphamide and radiotherapy. Primers targeting TRAV and TRBV primed first-strand cDNA, covering alpha and beta chains. With a V-primer adapter and a constant-region primer, TCRs were amplified for about 20 PCR cycles. In vitro transcription served to amplify the isolated mRNA. TCRdb re-called the reads through MiXCR, storing one row per CDR3 protein. The data contain roughly 8,000 distinct CDR3 sequences, 61% of them singletons. This clonotype was sampled from a human donor with advanced metastatic prostate, ovarian, gallbladder or colorectal cancer (not recorded which). This table probably holds off-target reads from a library built for another chain.

CDR3 in DNA: TGTGCCAGCAGCACCGGGACGGCCTACGAGCAGTACTTC. It translates to CASSTGTAYEQYF. The chain employs TRBV7-9 and TRBJ2-7, with D perhaps given as TRBD1 or TRBD2 (5 bases each). Germline values: CDR1 SEHNR, CDR2 FQNEAQ (reference sequence). The CDR3 runs to 13 residues. Trimming pared 5 bases from V and 2 bases from J, leaving 10 bases between.